These T cell receptor beta chains were read from a single sample in a study of response to subunit inactivated influenza vaccine. TCRdb recomputed calls from the RT-PCR reads with MiXCR, one row per CDR3 protein. The sample consists of hundreds of thousands of distinct CDR3 sequences, around 20% of them appearing once. The sample here was PBMCs from blood, taken 5 to 6 days after vaccination. The receptors stem from a man aged 45-60 years who received an inactivated influenza vaccine. Both conserved end residues are part of each CDR3. D genes are given only for firm matches. Clone size is given for some rows only: seen once, a few or many times, or a class if the clone is expanded.

.	TRBV7-9	few	TRBJ1-1	TGTGCCAGCAGCTTGAGTGAAGCTTTCTTT	CASSLSEAFF
TRBD2	TRBV7-2	few	TRBJ2-1	TGTGCCAGCAGCTCCATCGGACTAGCGGGGTACAATGAGCAGTTCTTC	CASSSIGLAGYNEQFF
.	TRBV6-4	few	TRBJ2-1	TGTGCCAGCAGTGAATTTCACGGCCACAATGAGCAGTTCTTC	CASSEFHGHNEQFF
.	TRBV6-2/TRBV6-3	few	TRBJ2-5	TGTGCCAGCAGTTACTCGATCGGGAGCGAGACCCAGTACTTC	CASSYSIGSETQYF
TRBD2	TRBV29-1	few	TRBJ2-5	TGCAGCGTTGAAGATCAGGGGACCCTAGCGGGGCCTTTCGGAGAGACCCAGTACTTC	CSVEDQGTLAGPFGETQYF
.	TRBV28	.	TRBJ2-7	TGTGCCAGCAGTTGGAATACGCAGGGCTTCCTCTCCTACGAGCAGTACTTC	CASSWNTQGFLSYEQYF
TRBD1	TRBV6-1	.	TRBJ1-2	TGTGCCAGCAACACCTACCGCAGGGGGCGCGGCTACACCTTC	CASNTYRRGRGYTF
TRBD1	TRBV20-1	few	TRBJ2-5	TGCAGTGCTGGGGGACAGGGCGGGGTAGAGACCCAGTACTTC	CSAGGQGGVETQYF
TRBD2	TRBV6-2/TRBV6-3	.	TRBJ2-1	TGTGCCAGCAGTCCGAGATATAGCGGGAGAAGGAATGAGCAGTTCTTC	CASSPRYSGRRNEQFF
.	TRBV5-6	.	TRBJ2-4	TGTGCCAGCAGCTTGGTAGGGGAGGAAACCAAAAACATTCAGTACTTC	CASSLVGEETKNIQYF
TRBD1	TRBV27	many	TRBJ2-7	TGTGCCAGCAGCTTGACGACAGGGGGCTACGAGCAGTACTTC	CASSLTTGGYEQYF
TRBD2	TRBV10-3	many	TRBJ2-7	TGTGCCATCAGTGAGATAAAGCGGGGGAGATACGAGCAGTACTTC	CAISEIKRGRYEQYF
.	TRBV7-9	many	TRBJ2-5	TGTGCCAGCGAAGGGGAAGAGACCCAGTACTTC	CASEGEETQYF
TRBD2	TRBV5-6	.	TRBJ2-3	TGTGCCAGCAGGCGAAATTCTAGCGGACTATCAAGCACAGATACGCAGTATTTT	CASRRNSSGLSSTDTQYF
.	TRBV11-2	.	TRBJ2-6	TGTGCCAGCAGCTTAATACAACTTAATTCACTTAACTCTGGGGCCAACGTCCTGACTTTC	CASSLIQLNSLNSGANVLTF
TRBD2	TRBV5-1	.	TRBJ2-2	TGCGCCAGCAGCGACGTGGGGACTAGCGGGAACACCGGGGAGCTGTTTTTT	CASSDVGTSGNTGELFF
.	TRBV29-1	few	TRBJ2-5	TGCAGCGTTGTCGCAGCCCAAGAGACCCAGTACTTC	CSVVAAQETQYF
TRBD1	TRBV5-1	once	TRBJ2-3	TGCGCCAGCAATCCGGACAGGGGCACAGATACGCAGTATTTT	CASNPDRGTDTQYF
TRBD1	TRBV24-1	.	TRBJ2-7	TGTGCCACCAGTGACTCCGACACAGGGGGACAGTACTTC	CATSDSDTGGQYF
TRBD2	TRBV7-2	.	TRBJ2-1	TGTGCCAGCCAAACCTCAGCGGGGGCCTACAATGAGCAGTTCTTC	CASQTSAGAYNEQFF
.	TRBV6-5	few	TRBJ2-3	TGTGCCAGCCTACCTCGCGTAACCACAGATACGCAGTATTTT	CASLPRVTTDTQYF
TRBD2	TRBV20-1	.	TRBJ2-3	TGCAGTGCTAGAGATCCTTATAGCGGGGTGGTCGCAGATACGCAGTATTTT	CSARDPYSGVVADTQYF
TRBD1	TRBV9	few	TRBJ1-6	TGTGCCAGCAGCGTAGGAGGGGGCAGTTCACCCCTCCACTTT	CASSVGGGSSPLHF
.	TRBV7-2	.	TRBJ1-2	TGTGCCAGCAGTCACAGGGAAGCTAACTATGGCTACACCTTC	CASSHREANYGYTF
.	TRBV5-5	many	TRBJ1-2	TGTGCCAGCAGCTCTGGGTTGGGGAACTATGGCTACACCTTC	CASSSGLGNYGYTF
TRBD1	TRBV29-1	many	TRBJ2-7	TGCAGCGTTGAAAGAGGGTCCGGGACAGGGGCCTACGAGCAGTACTTC	CSVERGSGTGAYEQYF
.	TRBV28	.	TRBJ1-2	TGTGCCAGCGGACGTCTTGGTGGCTACACCTTC	CASGRLGGYTF
TRBD1	TRBV5-1	many	TRBJ1-6	TGCGCCAGCAGCTTGAGGAAAGGACAGGCGAGCTCCTATAATTCACCCCTCCACTTT	CASSLRKGQASSYNSPLHF
TRBD2	TRBV7-6	.	TRBJ2-3	TGTGCCAGCAGCCGCTTCGGGACTCAAGGACTAGCGGGGGACACAGATACGCAGTATTTT	CASSRFGTQGLAGDTDTQYF
.	TRBV15	few	TRBJ1-3	TGTGCCACCAGCAGCAGGGTAAATAATGGAAACACCATATATTTT	CATSSRVNNGNTIYF
TRBD2	TRBV4-2	.	TRBJ2-2	TGTGCCAGCAGGGGGGCTAGCGGGGGGACGAACACCGGGGAGCTGTTTTTT	CASRGASGGTNTGELFF
.	TRBV12-3/TRBV12-4	.	TRBJ2-3	TGTGCCAGCAGTACCGGCCGCTCGGGACGCACAGATACGCAGTATTTT	CASSTGRSGRTDTQYF
TRBD1	TRBV7-9	.	TRBJ1-4	TGTGCCAGCAGCTCAACCGGGACAGTTGGTGAAAAACTGTTTTTT	CASSSTGTVGEKLFF
.	TRBV7-2	.	TRBJ2-6	TGTGCCAGCAGCCCCCAATATGGGGCCAACGTCCTGACTTTC	CASSPQYGANVLTF
.	TRBV5-1	.	TRBJ1-1	TGCGCCAGCAGCTTGGTTGGATTTACGGGCACTGAAGCTTTCTTT	CASSLVGFTGTEAFF
.	TRBV4-1	.	TRBJ1-2	TGCGCCAGCAGCCAACCTGCCTCGGTTCGGTTAGCTAACTATGGCTACACCTTC	CASSQPASVRLANYGYTF